The 11 T cell receptor beta chains below all came from one sample that was sequenced in a study of early stage breast cancer tumors. The assay was immunoSEQ multiplex PCR, and TCRdb's table has in-frame clones only and misses some. The repertoire has about 10,000 clones, 60% to 65% of them found once; the top ten carry 10% to 15%. Sequenced: breast tumor tissue. Every receptor here comes from a person in their sixties with breast cancer.

This clone appeared a few times. The chain combines TRBV7-8 with TRBJ2-7, with TRBD2 matching over 11 bases. V gave up 2 bases and J gave up 7 bases; unmatched junction bases: 4. From germline, CDR1 is SGHVS and CDR2 FQNEAQ. The length of the CDR3 is 14 residues. CDR3 in DNA: TGTGCCAGCAGCTTACTAGCGGGAGGACGGGAGCAGTACTTC. It is translated as CASSLLAGGREQYF.

In this sample, this clone is large. This chain links TRBV5-6 with TRBJ2-7; 8 positions agree with TRBD1. The CDR3 has 13 amino acids. V lost 4 bases, J lost 12 bases, and 12 bases stayed unmatched. Per germline, CDR1 SGHDT and CDR2 YYEEEE. The CDR3: CASSNRQGRDLYF. DNA for the CDR3: TGTGCCAGCAGCAATCGACAGGGGCGGGATCTGTACTTC.

The rearrangement uses TRBV6-6 and TRBJ1-5; D not certain. Per the germline V gene, CDR1 is MNHNY and CDR2 is SVGAGI (reference sequence). This CDR3 region has 15 residues. V was shortened by 2 bases and J by 0 bases, with 8 bases between the two germline ends. CDR3 bases: TGTGCCAGCAGTTACCTAGAGTTTAGCAATCAGCCCCAGCATTTT. It is translated as CASSYLEFSNQPQHF.

The chain joins TRBV28 to TRBJ2-7, with 7 bases lining up with TRBD2. J lost 0 bases, V lost 4 bases, and 6 bases had no gene match. In germline, CDR1 is MDHEN, CDR2 SYDVKM. The length of the CDR3 is 15 residues. This CDR3 reads CASSSGTTGSYEQYF. CDR3 DNA: TGTGCCAGCAGTTCCGGGACTACGGGCTCCTACGAGCAGTACTTC.

The chain couples TRBV5-5 to TRBJ1-4; D is ambiguous. The CDR3 consists of 18 residues. V gave up 4 bases and J gave up 0 bases, with 19 bases separating them. The germline CDR1 and CDR2 sequences are SGHKS and YYEKEE (reference sequence). The CDR3 sequence is CASSQDGNSGTTNEKLFF. The CDR3 bases are TGTGCCAGCAGCCAGGACGGGAATTCGGGGACAACTAATGAAAAACTGTTTTTT.

This clone was detected only a few times. V is TRBV11-2 and J is TRBJ1-1; D is ambiguous. Trimming stripped 6 bases from V and 1 base from J, with 12 bases between. Germline CDR1 and CDR2: SGHAT and FQNNGV. The CDR3 is 14 residues long. CDR3 sequence: CASSYSTPNTEAFF. The CDR3 DNA reads as TGTGCCAGCAGTTATTCGACCCCGAACACTGAAGCTTTCTTT.

This chain joins TRBV28 and TRBJ1-5; D uncertain. Germline lookup yields CDR1 MDHEN and CDR2 SYDVKM. V was clipped by 2 bases and J by 3 bases, with 11 bases between them. The CDR3 length is 15 residues. The CDR3 DNA sequence: TGTGCCAGCAGTTTAGCTGGCAGTTACAATCAGCCCCAGCATTTT. This codes for CASSLAGSYNQPQHF.

This clone was seen only a few times. The chain links TRBV15 to TRBJ1-4, with a possible D match to TRBD1 (5 bases). V dropped 5 bases and J dropped 8 bases, with 12 bases sitting between them. The CDR3 consists of 13 residues. Germline CDR1 LNHNV, CDR2 YYDKDF (reference sequence). The CDR3 spells CATSPQGREKLFF. CDR3 DNA: TGTGCCACCAGCCCCCAGGGACGGGAAAAACTGTTTTTT.

J is TRBJ2-2 and V is TRBV7-9, with D possibly TRBD1 on 6 matching bases. With 5 bases removed from V and 4 bases from J, the gap between germline ends came to 11 bases. The CDR3 sequence is 14 residues long. Germline V gene sequence: CDR1 SEHNR, CDR2 FQNEAQ (reference sequence). The chain's CDR3 is CASSRTEGTGELFF. The CDR3 DNA reads as TGTGCCAGCAGCCGGACAGAAGGCACCGGGGAGCTGTTTTTT. Using reference TRBV7-9 and TRBJ2-2 for the parts outside the CDR3, the full variable domain is DTGVSQNPRHKITKRGQNVTFRCDPISEHNRLYWYRQTLGQGPEFLTYFQNEAQLEKSRLLSDRFSAERPKGSFSTLEIQRTEQGDSAMYLCASSRTEGTGELFFGEGSRLTVL.

The V gene is TRBV19, the J gene TRBJ2-2, with 7 bases that match TRBD2. The V gene's germline CDR1 is LNHDA and CDR2 SQIVND (reference sequence). Trimming at V came to 6 bases and at J to 4 bases, leaving 8 bases not matched to a gene. The CDR3 spans 15 residues. The CDR3 DNA is TGTGCCAGTAGATCCAGCGGGACGATCACCGGGGAGCTGTTTTTT. Amino acid sequence: CASRSSGTITGELFF.

The rearrangement links TRBV11-3 to TRBJ2-3; a possible D gene is TRBD2 (5 bases). V lost 1 base to trimming and J lost 2 bases, with 10 bases between them. CDR1 SGHNT and CDR2 YENEEA come from the germline V gene. There are 15 residues in the CDR3. The CDR3 nucleotides are TGTGCCAGCAGCTTAGGAGGACTGATCACAGATACGCAGTATTTT. Its translation is CASSLGGLITDTQYF. Using reference TRBV11-3 and TRBJ2-3 for the parts outside the CDR3, the full variable domain is EAGVVQSPRYKIIEKKQPVAFWCNPISGHNTLYWYLQNLGQGPELLIRYENEEAVDDSQLPKDRFSAERLKGVDSTLKIQPAELGDSAVYLCASSLGGLITDTQYFGPGTRLTVL.